This T cell receptor beta chain was recorded in a study of shared T cell receptors in the human thymus. The table came from immunoSEQ multiplex PCR; TCRdb's copy has only in-frame clones and leaves some out. The repertoire has fewer than 700,000 clones, roughly 90% of them found once; the top ten carry about 0.01%. V was pared by 6 bases and J by 2 bases, with 1 base of the junction left unmatched. This CDR3 is built from 14 residues. CDR1 and CDR2 (germline): MDHEN, SYDVKM. This clone came up a few times. Separately, the same data were catalogued under a study of human thymus T cells. That report notes: Surgeons resected thymus tissue during corrective heart surgery. Thymic and blood repertoires appeared to show biased V and J gene usage.

The genes are TRBV28 and TRBJ2-6; 7 positions agree with TRBD2. The sequencing input was thymocytes. This TCR was recovered from a boy less than two years old with a congenital heart defect. CDR3 in amino acids: CASRAGAGANVLTF. CDR3 DNA sequence: TGTGCCAGCAGGGCGGGGGCTGGGGCCAACGTCCTGACTTTC.